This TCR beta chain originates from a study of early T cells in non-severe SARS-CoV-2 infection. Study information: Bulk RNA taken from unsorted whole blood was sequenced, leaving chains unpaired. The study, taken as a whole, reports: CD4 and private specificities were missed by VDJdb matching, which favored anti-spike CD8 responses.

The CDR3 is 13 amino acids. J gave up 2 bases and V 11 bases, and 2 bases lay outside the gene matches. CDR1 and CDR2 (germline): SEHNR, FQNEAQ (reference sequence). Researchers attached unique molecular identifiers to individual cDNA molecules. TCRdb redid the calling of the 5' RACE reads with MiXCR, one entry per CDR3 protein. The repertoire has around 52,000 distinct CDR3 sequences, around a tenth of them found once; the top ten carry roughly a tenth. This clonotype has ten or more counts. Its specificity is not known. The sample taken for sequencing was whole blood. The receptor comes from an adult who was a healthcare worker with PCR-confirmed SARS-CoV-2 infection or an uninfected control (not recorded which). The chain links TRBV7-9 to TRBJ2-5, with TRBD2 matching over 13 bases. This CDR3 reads CAGGLAGQETQYF. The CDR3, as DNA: TGTGCCGGGGGACTAGCGGGGCAAGAGACCCAGTACTTC.